This T cell receptor (beta chain) derives from a study of T cell responses to AZD1222 COVID-19 vaccine. Here immunoSEQ multiplex PCR was the method, and the copy in TCRdb shows in-frame clones only, minus some. The sample shows some 190,000 clones, 80% to 95% of them seen only once. The V gene lost 0 bases and the J gene lost 7 bases, with 21 bases spanning the gap. Germline V gene lookup returns CDR1 ENHRY and CDR2 SYGVKD. The CDR3 loop spans 18 amino acids. The chain links TRBV10-3 to TRBJ2-2; D perhaps matches TRBD1 (6 bases). The sequence came from an adult who received the AZD1222 COVID-19 vaccine. The source material was peripheral blood, sampled 28 days after the second AZD1222 dose. CDR3 in amino acids: CAISESTRGQGLSGELFF. The CDR3 DNA is TGTGCCATCAGTGAGTCGACTCGTGGGCAGGGGCTCAGCGGGGAGCTGTTTTTT.